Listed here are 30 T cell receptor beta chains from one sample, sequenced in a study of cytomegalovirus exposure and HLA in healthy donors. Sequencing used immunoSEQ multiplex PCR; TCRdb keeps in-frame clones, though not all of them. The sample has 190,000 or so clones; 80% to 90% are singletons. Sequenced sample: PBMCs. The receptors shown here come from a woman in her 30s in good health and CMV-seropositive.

The CDR3 sequence: CASSLDREAEQYF. The DNA for the CDR3 is TGTGCCAGCTCACTAGACAGGGAGGCCGAGCAGTACTTC. J is TRBJ2-7 and V is TRBV18; D might be TRBD1 (7 bases). V was shortened by 4 bases and J by 6 bases, with 13 bases between the two germline ends. This CDR3 is built from 13 residues. Germline CDR1 KGHSH, CDR2 LQKENI.

In DNA form, the CDR3 reads TGTGCCAGCAGTCGAAGACAGACGAGCTCCTACAATGAGCAGTTCTTC. Its protein is CASSRRQTSSYNEQFF. The chain recombines TRBV2 with TRBJ2-1, with a tentative D call TRBD1 (5 bases). V shed 5 bases and J shed 0 bases, with 14 bases lying between them. There are 16 residues in the CDR3. Looked up from germline, CDR1 is SNHLY and CDR2 is FYNNEI.

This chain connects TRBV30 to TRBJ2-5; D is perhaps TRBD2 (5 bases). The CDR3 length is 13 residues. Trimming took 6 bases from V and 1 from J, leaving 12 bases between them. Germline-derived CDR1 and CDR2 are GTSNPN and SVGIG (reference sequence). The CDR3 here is CACTLRGQETQYF. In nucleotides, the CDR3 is TGTGCCTGCACGCTTCGGGGCCAAGAGACCCAGTACTTC.

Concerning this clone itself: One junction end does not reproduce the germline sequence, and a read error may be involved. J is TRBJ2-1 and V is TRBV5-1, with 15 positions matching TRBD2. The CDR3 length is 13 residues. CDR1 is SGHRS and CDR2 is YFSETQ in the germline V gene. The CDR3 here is CASSSGTSGRMIF. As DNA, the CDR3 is TGCGCCAGCAGCTCCGGGACTAGCGGGAGGATGATCTTC.

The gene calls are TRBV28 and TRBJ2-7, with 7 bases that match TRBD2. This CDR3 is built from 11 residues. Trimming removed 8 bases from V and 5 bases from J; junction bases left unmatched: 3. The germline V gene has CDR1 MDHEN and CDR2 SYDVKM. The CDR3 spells CASGGVDEQYF. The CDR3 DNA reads TGTGCCAGCGGGGGGGTAGACGAGCAGTACTTC.

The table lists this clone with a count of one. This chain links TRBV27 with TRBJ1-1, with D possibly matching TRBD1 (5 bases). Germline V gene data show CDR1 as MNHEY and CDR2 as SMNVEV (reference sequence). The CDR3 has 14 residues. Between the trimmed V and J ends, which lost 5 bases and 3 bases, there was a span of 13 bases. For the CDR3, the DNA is TGTGCCAGCAGTGTCCAGGGTGGAGACACTGAAGCTTTCTTT. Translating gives CASSVQGGDTEAFF.

CDR3 bases: TGTGCCAGCAGCCCCCGGACAAGACCAGATACGCAGTATTTT. Residues: CASSPRTRPDTQYF. The rearrangement uses TRBV9 and TRBJ2-3; TRBD1 might be the D (5 bases). Germline CDR1 is SGDLS and CDR2 is YYNGEE. The CDR3 is 14 amino acids. Trimming cost V 4 bases and J 4 bases, with 13 bases left between them.

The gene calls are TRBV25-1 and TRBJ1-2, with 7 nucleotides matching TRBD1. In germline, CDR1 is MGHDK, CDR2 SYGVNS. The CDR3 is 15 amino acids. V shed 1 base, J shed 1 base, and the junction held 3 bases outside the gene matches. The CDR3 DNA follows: TGTGCCAGCAGTGAATCGACAGGGATTAACTATGGCTACACCTTC. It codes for CASSESTGINYGYTF.

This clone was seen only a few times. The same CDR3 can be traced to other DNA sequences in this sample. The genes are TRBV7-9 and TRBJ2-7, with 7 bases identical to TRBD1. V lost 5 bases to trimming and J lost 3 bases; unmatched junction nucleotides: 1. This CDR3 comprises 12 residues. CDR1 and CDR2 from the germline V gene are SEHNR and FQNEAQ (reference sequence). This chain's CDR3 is CASSPGGYEQYF. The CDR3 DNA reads TGTGCCAGCAGCCCAGGGGGCTACGAGCAGTACTTC.

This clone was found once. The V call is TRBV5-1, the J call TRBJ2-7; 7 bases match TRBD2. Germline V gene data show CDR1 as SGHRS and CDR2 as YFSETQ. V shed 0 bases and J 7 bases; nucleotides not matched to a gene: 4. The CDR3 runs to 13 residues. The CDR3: CASSLAGGREQYF. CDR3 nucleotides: TGCGCCAGCAGCTTGGCGGGAGGTCGAGAGCAGTACTTC.

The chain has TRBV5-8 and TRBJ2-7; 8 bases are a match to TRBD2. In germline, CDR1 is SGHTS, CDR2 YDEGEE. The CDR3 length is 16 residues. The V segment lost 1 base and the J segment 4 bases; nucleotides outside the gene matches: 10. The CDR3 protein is CASSLYTSGAQYEQYF. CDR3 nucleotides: TGTGCCAGCAGCTTGTATACTAGCGGAGCTCAATACGAGCAGTACTTC.

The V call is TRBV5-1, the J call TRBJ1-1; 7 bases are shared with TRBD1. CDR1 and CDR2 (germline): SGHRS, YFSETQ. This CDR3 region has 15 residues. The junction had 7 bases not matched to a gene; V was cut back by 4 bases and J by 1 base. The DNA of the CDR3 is TGCGCCAGCAGCCGAGAGGGACAGACGAACACTGAAGCTTTCTTT. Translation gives CASSREGQTNTEAFF.

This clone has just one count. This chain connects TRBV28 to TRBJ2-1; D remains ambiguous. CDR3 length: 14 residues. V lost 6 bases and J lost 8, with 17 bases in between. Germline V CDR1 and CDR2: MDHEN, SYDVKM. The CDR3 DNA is TGTGCCAGCAGCCCGTCTCGCGTCCGTCATGAGCAGTTCTTC. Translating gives CASSPSRVRHEQFF.

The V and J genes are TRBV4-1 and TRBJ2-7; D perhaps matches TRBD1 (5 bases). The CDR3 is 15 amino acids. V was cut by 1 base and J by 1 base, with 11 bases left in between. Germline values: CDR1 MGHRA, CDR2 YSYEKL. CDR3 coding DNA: TGCGCCAGCAGCCAAGCCTGGGGCCCGTCCTACGAGCAGTACTTC. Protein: CASSQAWGPSYEQYF.

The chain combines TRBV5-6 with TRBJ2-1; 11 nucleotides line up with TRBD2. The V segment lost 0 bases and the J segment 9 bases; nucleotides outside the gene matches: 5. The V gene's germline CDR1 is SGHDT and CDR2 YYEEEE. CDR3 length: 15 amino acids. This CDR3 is CASSLELAGEPEQFF. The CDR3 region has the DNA TGTGCCAGCAGCTTGGAACTAGCGGGAGAGCCTGAGCAGTTCTTC.

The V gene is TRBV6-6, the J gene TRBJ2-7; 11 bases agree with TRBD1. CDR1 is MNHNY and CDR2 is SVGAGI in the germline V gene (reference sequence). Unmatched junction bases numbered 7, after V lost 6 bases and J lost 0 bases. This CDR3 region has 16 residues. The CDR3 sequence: CASSPTGTGGSYEQYF. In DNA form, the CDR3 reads TGTGCCAGCAGCCCCACCGGGACAGGGGGCTCCTACGAGCAGTACTTC.

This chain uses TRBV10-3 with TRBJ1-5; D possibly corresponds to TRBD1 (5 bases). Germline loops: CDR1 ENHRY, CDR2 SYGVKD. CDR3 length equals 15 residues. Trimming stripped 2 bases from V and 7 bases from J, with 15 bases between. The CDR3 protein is CAISEDRRGTQPQHF. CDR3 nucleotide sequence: TGTGCCATCAGTGAGGATCGCCGGGGGACCCAGCCCCAGCATTTT.

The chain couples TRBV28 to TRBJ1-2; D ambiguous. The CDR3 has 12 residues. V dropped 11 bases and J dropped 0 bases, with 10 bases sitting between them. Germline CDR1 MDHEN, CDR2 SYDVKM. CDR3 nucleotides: TGTGCCGGCCAGGAAGCTAACTATGGCTACACCTTC. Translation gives CAGQEANYGYTF.

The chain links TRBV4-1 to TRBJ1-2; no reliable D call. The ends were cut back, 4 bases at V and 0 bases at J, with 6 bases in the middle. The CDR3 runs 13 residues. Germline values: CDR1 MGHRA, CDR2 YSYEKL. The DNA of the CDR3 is TGCGCCAGCAGCCCTAGACCTAACTATGGCTACACCTTC. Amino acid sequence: CASSPRPNYGYTF.

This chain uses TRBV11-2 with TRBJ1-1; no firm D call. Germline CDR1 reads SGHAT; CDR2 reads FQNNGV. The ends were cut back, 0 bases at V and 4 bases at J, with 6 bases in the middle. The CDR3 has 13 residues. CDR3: CASSLEPGTEAFF. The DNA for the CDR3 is TGTGCCAGCAGCTTAGAGCCGGGCACTGAAGCTTTCTTT.

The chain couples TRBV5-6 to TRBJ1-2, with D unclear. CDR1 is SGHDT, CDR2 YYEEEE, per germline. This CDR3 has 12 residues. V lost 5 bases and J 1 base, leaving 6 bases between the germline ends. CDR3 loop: CASSLDNYGYTF. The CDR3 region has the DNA TGTGCCAGCAGTCTAGATAACTATGGCTACACCTTC.

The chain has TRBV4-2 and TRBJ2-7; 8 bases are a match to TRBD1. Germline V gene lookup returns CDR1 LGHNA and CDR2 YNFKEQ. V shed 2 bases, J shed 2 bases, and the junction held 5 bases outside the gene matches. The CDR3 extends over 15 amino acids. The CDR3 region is CASSQPGTGAYEQYF. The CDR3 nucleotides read TGTGCCAGCAGCCAACCCGGGACAGGCGCCTACGAGCAGTACTTC.

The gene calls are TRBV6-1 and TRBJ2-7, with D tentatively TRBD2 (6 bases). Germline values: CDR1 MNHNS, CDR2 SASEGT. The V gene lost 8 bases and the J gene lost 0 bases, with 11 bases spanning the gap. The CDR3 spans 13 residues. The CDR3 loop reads CASQAGSSYEQYF. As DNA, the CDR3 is TGTGCCAGCCAAGCGGGTTCCTCCTACGAGCAGTACTTC.

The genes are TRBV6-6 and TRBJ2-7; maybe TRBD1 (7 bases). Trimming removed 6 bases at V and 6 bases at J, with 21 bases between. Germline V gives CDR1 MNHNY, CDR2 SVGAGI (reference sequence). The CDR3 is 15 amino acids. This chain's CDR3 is CASSARGSTGGEQYF. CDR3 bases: TGTGCCAGCAGCGCCAGGGGGTCCACCGGGGGCGAGCAGTACTTC.

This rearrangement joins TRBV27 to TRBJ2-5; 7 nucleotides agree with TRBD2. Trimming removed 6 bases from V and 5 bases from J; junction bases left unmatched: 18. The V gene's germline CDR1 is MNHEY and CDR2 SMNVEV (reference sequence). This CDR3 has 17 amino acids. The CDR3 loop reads CASSFTLSAGVPETQYF. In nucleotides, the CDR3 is TGTGCCAGCAGCTTTACCCTCTCCGCGGGAGTTCCGGAGACCCAGTACTTC.

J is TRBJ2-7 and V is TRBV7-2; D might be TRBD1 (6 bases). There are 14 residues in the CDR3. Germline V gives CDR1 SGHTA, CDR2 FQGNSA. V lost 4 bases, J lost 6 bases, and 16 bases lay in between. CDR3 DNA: TGTGCCAGCAGCTCGTCGGGGCCGACAGGCGAGCAGTACTTC. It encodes CASSSSGPTGEQYF.

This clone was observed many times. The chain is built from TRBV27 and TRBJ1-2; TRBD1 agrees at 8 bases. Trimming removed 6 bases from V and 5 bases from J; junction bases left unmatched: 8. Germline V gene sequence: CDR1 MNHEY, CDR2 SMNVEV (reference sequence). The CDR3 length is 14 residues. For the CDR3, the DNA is TGTGCCAGCAGCCCAACAGGGGGAGGATATGGCTACACCTTC. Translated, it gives CASSPTGGGYGYTF.

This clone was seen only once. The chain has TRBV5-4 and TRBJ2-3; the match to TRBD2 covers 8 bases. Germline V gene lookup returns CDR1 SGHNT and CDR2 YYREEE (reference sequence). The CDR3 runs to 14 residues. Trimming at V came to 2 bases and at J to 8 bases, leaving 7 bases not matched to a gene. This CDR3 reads CASSLSGSKVTQYF. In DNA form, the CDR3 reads TGTGCCAGCAGCTTAAGCGGGAGTAAGGTTACGCAGTATTTT. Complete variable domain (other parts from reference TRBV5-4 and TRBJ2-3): ETGVTQSPTHLIKTRGQQVTLRCSSQSGHNTVSWYQQALGQGPQFIFQYYREEENGRGNFPPRFSGLQFPNYSSELNVNALELDDSALYLCASSLSGSKVTQYFGPGTRLTVL.

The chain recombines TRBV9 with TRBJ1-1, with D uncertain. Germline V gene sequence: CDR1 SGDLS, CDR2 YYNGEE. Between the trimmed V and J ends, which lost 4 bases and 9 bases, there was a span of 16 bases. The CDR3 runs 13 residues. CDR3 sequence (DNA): TGTGCCAGCAGCCCCCACAGCAGACCTAAAGCTTTCTTT. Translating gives CASSPHSRPKAFF.

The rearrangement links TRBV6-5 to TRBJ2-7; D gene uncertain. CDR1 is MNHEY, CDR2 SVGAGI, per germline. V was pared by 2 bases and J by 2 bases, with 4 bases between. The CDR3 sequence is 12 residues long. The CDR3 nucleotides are TGTGCCAGCAGTTACCTCCCCTACGAGCAGTACTTC. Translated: CASSYLPYEQYF.